Sequencing of this TCR beta chain was carried out in a study of T-cell memory formation after mild COVID-19. MiXCR was run by TCRdb on the 5' RACE reads, yielding one entry per CDR3 protein. The sample lists 400,000 or so distinct CDR3 sequences; roughly 20% were seen once. Study outcomes and limitations: Clones shrinking between day 15 and 85 showed a balanced CD4/CD8 split, and those that grew later tilted toward CD4+.

In its sample, this clonotype was seen a few times. Antigen unknown. CDR3 length: 13 amino acids. The germline V gene has CDR1 SGHTA and CDR2 FQGTGA. Trimming pared 5 bases from V and 5 bases from J, leaving 12 bases between. The genes are TRBV7-3 and TRBJ2-5; possibly TRBD2 for D (5 bases). This receptor was taken from an adult woman who had mild COVID-19 (a few samples of this study predate the infection). Cell type and time point are not known. The sample consisted of PBMCs or a T cell subset sorted from them (not recorded which). The CDR3 loop reads CASSPSDWETQYF. Written as DNA, the CDR3 is TGTGCCAGCAGCCCGTCGGACTGGGAGACCCAGTACTTC.